This T cell receptor (beta chain) was retrieved from a study of PD-1 blockade in mismatch repair-deficient tumors. The study's findings and limits: Rapid post-treatment expansion, then contraction, generally preceding radiologic response, marked tumor-resident clones.

Here immunoSEQ multiplex PCR was the method, and the copy in TCRdb shows in-frame clones only, minus some. The data show under 50,000 clones, approximately 80% seen once. PCR or immunohistochemistry showed mismatch repair deficiency in every enrolled patient. TCR sequencing covered a few patients who responded to pembrolizumab. Comment on this clone: Its antigen is undetermined.

This sample comprised PBMCs, obtained before pembrolizumab treatment. The receptor was isolated from an adult with mismatch repair-deficient cancer.

CDR3 DNA: TGTGCCAGCAGCTCCCGGGACAGTTACAATCAGCCCCAGCATTTT. It is translated as CASSSRDSYNQPQHF. This chain uses TRBV5-6 with TRBJ1-5; 7 bases agree with TRBD1. Germline V gives CDR1 SGHDT, CDR2 YYEEEE. V was pared by 3 bases and J by 3 bases, with 6 bases of the junction left unmatched. This CDR3 has 15 amino acids.